The 5 T cell receptor beta chains listed next were all sequenced from one sample in a study of T cells in Graves' hyperthyroidism and ophthalmopathy. The CDR3 regions of TCR beta were amplified from RNA transcripts. TCR CDR3 underwent first-round RT-PCR with the HTBI primer set. In TCRdb, the multiplex PCR reads were re-called with MiXCR into one record per CDR3 protein. Altogether approximately 570,000 distinct CDR3 sequences are present, around 20% being singletons, with the ten largest covering 47%. The source material was blood. The receptor set was obtained from a man aged 35-49 years with Graves' ophthalmopathy.

J is TRBJ1-4 and V is TRBV15, with D uncertain. CDR1 and CDR2 (germline): LNHNV, YYDKDF (reference sequence). The CDR3 runs 15 residues. Trimming took off 4 bases at V and 7 bases at J, with 16 bases between the two ends. The CDR3 sequence: CATSTPTMEPEKLFF. The CDR3 DNA sequence: TGTGCCACCAGCACTCCGACCATGGAGCCTGAAAAACTGTTTTTT.

Only a few counts were recorded for this clonotype. This rearrangement joins TRBV20-1 to TRBJ2-3, with D uncertain. The germline gives CDR1 DFQATT, CDR2 SNEGSKA (reference sequence). The V end lost 4 bases, the J end lost 4 bases, and 15 bases lay between the germline ends. The CDR3 is 14 residues long. CDR3 bases: TGCAGTGCTAAGAGTAGGGTGGTTTCAGATACGCAGTATTTT. Its translation: CSAKSRVVSDTQYF.

The chain employs TRBV29-1 and TRBJ2-7; TRBD1 matches at 9 bases. Germline V gene sequence: CDR1 SQVTM, CDR2 ANQGSEA. The CDR3 is 14 residues long. V lost 7 bases and J lost 5; bases outside the gene matches: 12. The CDR3: CSAHSGQGINEQYF. Here the CDR3 DNA reads TGCAGCGCTCATTCTGGACAGGGGATCAACGAGCAGTACTTC.

This clonotype was seen only a few times. This chain links TRBV7-9 with TRBJ2-2, with D perhaps TRBD2 (7 bases). Trimming shortened V by 3 bases and J by 7 bases, and 15 bases separated the two germline ends. CDR1 is SEHNR and CDR2 is FQNEAQ in the germline V gene (reference sequence). CDR3 length: 15 residues. DNA of the CDR3: TGTGCCAGCAGCTTCCGCGGGGGCCCCAGCGGGGAGCTGTTTTTT. Residues: CASSFRGGPSGELFF.

Ten or more counts support this clonotype. The chain recombines TRBV7-2 with TRBJ2-7; 11 nucleotides agree with TRBD1. The CDR3 sequence is 16 residues long. V lost 0 bases to trimming and J lost 3 bases; unmatched junction nucleotides: 4. Germline V gives CDR1 SGHTA, CDR2 FQGNSA. DNA of the CDR3: TGTGCCAGCAGCTTAGCTACCGGGACAGGGGGCTACGAGCAGTACTTC. Encoded protein: CASSLATGTGGYEQYF.